The rows below give T cell receptor beta chains drawn from one sample of a study of T-cell reconstitution after alpha-beta-depleted transplantation in children. Each CDR3 protein gets one entry after TCRdb re-called the PCR reads with MiXCR. The repertoire includes about 830,000 distinct CDR3 sequences, around 15% of them detected once, and about 5% sits in the top ten. The source was PBMCs, mostly from graft donor cells, collected 360 days after TCRalphabeta/CD19-depleted stem cell transplant. These receptors came from a male patient aged 10 to 17 who had a stem cell transplant for acute lymphoblastic leukemia, so the T cells may come from the graft donor. Each CDR3 is given with its conserved first and last residue. D genes are given only for firm matches. A row's size may be missing; if present it is once, few, many or a size class.

V gene	J gene	D gene	clone size	CDR3 DNA	CDR3 protein
TRBV7-2	TRBJ2-7	NA	NA	TGTGCCAGCAACTGGGGGGTGCGCGACGAGCAGTACTTC	CASNWGVRDEQYF
TRBV5-1	TRBJ2-1	TRBD2	few	TGCGCCAGCAGCTTACCTGGGACTAGCCGCTATGAGCAGTTCTTC	CASSLPGTSRYEQFF
TRBV7-9	TRBJ2-7	NA	few	TGTGCCAGCAGCTGGGCCCCCCGACTGCACGGTTTGCACGAGCAGTACTTC	CASSWAPRLHGLHEQYF
TRBV20-1	TRBJ2-7	TRBD2	few	TGCAGTGCTAGAGGTCGAGCGGGAGGGCCGTCCTACGAGCAGTACTTC	CSARGRAGGPSYEQYF
TRBV12-3/TRBV12-4	TRBJ2-2	NA	NA	TGTGCCAGCAGCACCCAGGGTGCGGTCACCGGGGAGCTGTTTTTT	CASSTQGAVTGELFF
TRBV7-2	TRBJ1-1	NA	few	TGTGCCAGCAGCTTAGGGAGATACACTGAAGCTTTCTTT	CASSLGRYTEAFF
TRBV29-1	TRBJ1-1	NA	NA	TGCAGCGTATCTTGGGTTTCTATGAACACTGAAGCTTTCTTT	CSVSWVSMNTEAFF
TRBV6-1	TRBJ2-3	NA	many	TGTGCCAGCAGACAGGTGACTAGCACAGATACGCAGTATTTT	CASRQVTSTDTQYF
TRBV29-1	TRBJ2-7	NA	few	TGCAGCGCGTTAGGGAGGTTATACGAGCAGTACTTC	CSALGRLYEQYF
TRBV24-1	TRBJ2-2	NA	few	TGTGCCACCAGTGATTTTCAACTGGAGAACACCGGGGAGCTGTTTTTT	CATSDFQLENTGELFF
TRBV7-9	TRBJ2-1	NA	few	TGTGCCAGCAGCCCCTCCCTAGCGAGAGGGTACAATGAGCAGTTCTTC	CASSPSLARGYNEQFF